This TCR beta chain was obtained from a study of early T cells in non-severe SARS-CoV-2 infection. Whole-study context: Sequencing input comprised bulk RNA from unsorted whole blood; chain pairing was not available.

A single record per CDR3 protein comes from TCRdb applying MiXCR to the 5' RACE reads. This sample has under 35,000 distinct CDR3 sequences, with over 2.5% found just once. The ends were cut back, 5 bases at V and 0 bases at J, with 13 bases in the middle. The germline V gene encodes CDR1 SGHVS and CDR2 FNYEAQ. The CDR3 spans 15 residues. V gene TRBV7-6 combines with J gene TRBJ1-1; perhaps TRBD1 as D (5 bases). The clonotype originates from an adult who was a healthcare worker with PCR-confirmed SARS-CoV-2 infection or an uninfected control (not recorded which). Sequencing input: whole blood. CDR3 sequence: CASSPQENMNTEAFF. As DNA, the CDR3 is TGTGCCAGCAGCCCACAGGAAAATATGAACACTGAAGCTTTCTTT.